The TCR beta chain under discussion was sequenced for a study of CD8+ T cells in alopecia areata. Study-level results: Tofacitinib significantly lowered scalp clonality and expanded CD8+ clones among the top 100.

In each case, RNA was isolated and then reverse transcribed into cDNA as the sequencing template. Here immunoSEQ multiplex PCR was the method, and the copy in TCRdb shows in-frame clones only, minus some. The sample records roughly 100,000 clones, 55% to 75% being singletons. Treatment reported: oral pan-JAK inhibitor, 5-10 mg twice daily. Specimens obtained from alopecia areata patients comprised lesional scalp punch biopsies and peripheral blood. As to this clone: Its cognate antigen is unknown.

Material: CD8+ T cells sorted from blood, obtained at approximately week 60, from a patient treated with tofacitinib. The receptor was isolated from a human donor with alopecia areata.

CDR3 DNA: TGTGCCAGCAGTTACGGCGATTACTCCTACGAGCAGTACTTC. It specifies CASSYGDYSYEQYF. The chain combines TRBV6-5 with TRBJ2-7; D gene ambiguous. In germline, CDR1 is MNHEY, CDR2 SVGAGI. The CDR3 is made up of 14 amino acids. Trimming removed 2 bases at V and 0 bases at J, with 8 bases between.